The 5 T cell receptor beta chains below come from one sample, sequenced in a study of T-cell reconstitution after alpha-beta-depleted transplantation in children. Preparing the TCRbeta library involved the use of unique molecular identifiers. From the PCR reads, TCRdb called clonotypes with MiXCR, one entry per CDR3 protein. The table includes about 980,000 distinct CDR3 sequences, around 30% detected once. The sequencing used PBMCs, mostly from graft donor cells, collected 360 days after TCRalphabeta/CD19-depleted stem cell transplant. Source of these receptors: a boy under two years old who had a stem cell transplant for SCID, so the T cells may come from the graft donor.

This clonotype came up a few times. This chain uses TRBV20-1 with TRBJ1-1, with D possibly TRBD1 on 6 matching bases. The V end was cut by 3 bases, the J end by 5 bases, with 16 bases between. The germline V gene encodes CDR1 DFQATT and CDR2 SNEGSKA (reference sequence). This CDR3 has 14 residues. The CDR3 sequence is CSASSPEGGTEAFF. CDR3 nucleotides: TGCAGTGCTAGTTCCCCGGAAGGGGGGACTGAAGCTTTCTTT.

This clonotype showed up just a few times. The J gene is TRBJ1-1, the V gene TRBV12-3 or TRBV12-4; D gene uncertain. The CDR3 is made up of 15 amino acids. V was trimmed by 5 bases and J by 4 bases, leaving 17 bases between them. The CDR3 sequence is CASSPPFGSGTEAFF. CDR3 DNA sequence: TGTGCCAGCAGTCCTCCTTTTGGGTCGGGCACTGAAGCTTTCTTT.

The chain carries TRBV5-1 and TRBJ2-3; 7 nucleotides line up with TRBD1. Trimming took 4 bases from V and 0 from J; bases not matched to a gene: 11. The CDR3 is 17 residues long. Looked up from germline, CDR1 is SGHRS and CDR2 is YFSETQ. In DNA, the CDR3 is TGCGCCAGCAGCAGCCGACAGGGCCTTACTAGCACAGATACGCAGTATTTT. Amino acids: CASSSRQGLTSTDTQYF.

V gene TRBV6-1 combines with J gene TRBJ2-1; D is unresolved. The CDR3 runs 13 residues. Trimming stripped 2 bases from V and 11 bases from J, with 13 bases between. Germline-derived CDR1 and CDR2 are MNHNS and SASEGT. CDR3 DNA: TGTGCCAGCAGTGAACCCATCCGGTCAAAGCAGTTCTTC. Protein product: CASSEPIRSKQFF.

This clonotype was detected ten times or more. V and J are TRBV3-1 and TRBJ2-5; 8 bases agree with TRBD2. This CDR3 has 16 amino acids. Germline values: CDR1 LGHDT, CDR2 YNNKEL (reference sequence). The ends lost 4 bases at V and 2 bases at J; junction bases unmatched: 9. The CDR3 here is CASSRRSGGRQETQYF. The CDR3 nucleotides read TGTGCCAGCAGCCGACGGAGCGGGGGCCGACAAGAGACCCAGTACTTC.